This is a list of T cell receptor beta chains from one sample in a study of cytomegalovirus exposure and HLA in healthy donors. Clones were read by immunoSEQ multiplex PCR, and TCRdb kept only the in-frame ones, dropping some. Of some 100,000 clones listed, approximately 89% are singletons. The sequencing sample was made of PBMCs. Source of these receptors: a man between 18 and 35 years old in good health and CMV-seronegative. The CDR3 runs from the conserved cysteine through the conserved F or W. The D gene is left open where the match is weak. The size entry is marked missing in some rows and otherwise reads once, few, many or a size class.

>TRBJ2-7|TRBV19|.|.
CASSPAGHFGEQYF
TGTGCCAGTTCACCAGCGGGTCACTTCGGGGAGCAGTACTTC
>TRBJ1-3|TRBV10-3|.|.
CAIRTSYSGNTIYF
TGTGCCATCAGGACATCCTACTCTGGAAACACCATATATTTT
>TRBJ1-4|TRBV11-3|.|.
CASSSDSGWEKLFF
TGTGCCAGCAGCTCGGACTCTGGATGGGAAAAACTGTTTTTT
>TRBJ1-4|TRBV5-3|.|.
CARSLVAATNEKLFF
TGTGCCAGAAGCTTGGTGGCAGCAACTAATGAAAAACTGTTTTTT
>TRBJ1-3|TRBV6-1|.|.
CASSEEFRSSGNTIYF
TGTGCCAGCAGTGAGGAATTTCGGAGCTCTGGAAACACCATATATTTT
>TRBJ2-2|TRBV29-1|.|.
CSCLGAGELFF
TGCAGCTGCCTAGGGGCCGGGGAGCTGTTTTTT
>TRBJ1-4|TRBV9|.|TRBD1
CASSEGQAVPNEKLFF
TGTGCCAGCAGCGAGGGACAGGCAGTCCCAAATGAAAAACTGTTTTTT
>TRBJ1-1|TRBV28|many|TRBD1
CASIGTGRSETEAFF
TGTGCCAGCATAGGGACAGGGCGTAGTGAAACTGAAGCTTTCTTT
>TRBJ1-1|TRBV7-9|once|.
CASSLLGGMNTEAFF
TGTGCCAGCAGCTTACTTGGAGGCATGAACACTGAAGCTTTCTTT
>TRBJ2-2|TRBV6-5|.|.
CASGRGTGELFF
TGTGCCAGTGGGCGGGGCACCGGGGAGCTGTTTTTT
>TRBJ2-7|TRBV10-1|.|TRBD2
CASSEGDGSGRNEQYF
TGCGCCAGCAGTGAAGGAGATGGGAGCGGGAGGAACGAGCAGTACTTC
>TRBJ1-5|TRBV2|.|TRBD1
CASRGTGIYQPQHF
TGTGCCAGCAGGGGGACAGGGATCTATCAGCCCCAGCATTTT
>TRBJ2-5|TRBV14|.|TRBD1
CASSSYRGIETQYF
TGTGCCAGCAGCTCTTACAGGGGGATAGAGACCCAGTACTTC
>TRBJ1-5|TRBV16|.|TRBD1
CASSQSEAHRGRVQPQHF
TGTGCCAGCAGCCAATCGGAGGCGCACAGGGGGCGCGTACAGCCCCAGCATTTT
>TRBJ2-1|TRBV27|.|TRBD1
CASTRGQGSDEQFF
TGTGCCAGCACCCGGGGACAGGGGAGTGACGAGCAGTTCTTC
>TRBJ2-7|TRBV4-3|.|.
CASSQVAYSYEQYF
TGCGCCAGCAGCCAAGTAGCATACTCCTACGAGCAGTACTTC
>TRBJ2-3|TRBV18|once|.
CASSANTDTQYF
TGTGCCAGCTCCGCTAACACAGATACGCAGTATTTT
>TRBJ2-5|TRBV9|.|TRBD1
CASSVHLGTGSETQYF
TGTGCCAGCAGCGTACACCTGGGGACAGGGTCCGAGACCCAGTACTTC
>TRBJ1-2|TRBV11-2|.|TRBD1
CASSLVGTGHGYTF
TGTGCCAGCAGCTTAGTCGGGACAGGGCATGGCTACACCTTC
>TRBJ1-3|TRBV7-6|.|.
CASSPGSLGADTIYF
TGTGCCAGCAGTCCAGGGAGTTTGGGGGCGGACACCATATATTTT
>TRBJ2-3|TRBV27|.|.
CASSLVGLADTQYF
TGTGCCAGCAGTTTAGTAGGGTTAGCGGATACGCAGTATTTT
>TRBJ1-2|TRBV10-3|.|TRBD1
CAISESLGGTANYGYTF
TGTGCCATCAGTGAGTCGCTAGGGGGCACCGCTAACTATGGCTACACCTTC
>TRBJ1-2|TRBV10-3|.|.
CAISESAGDRGYTF
TGTGCCATCAGTGAGTCCGCCGGGGATCGGGGCTACACCTTC
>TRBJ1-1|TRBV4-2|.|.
CASSQETGTMSTGEAFF
TGTGCCAGCAGCCAAGAAACCGGGACAATGAGTACTGGTGAAGCTTTCTTT
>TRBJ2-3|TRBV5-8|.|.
CASFHRGRPSLDTQYF
TGTGCCAGCTTCCACCGAGGCAGACCTAGCTTAGATACGCAGTATTTT
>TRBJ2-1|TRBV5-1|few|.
CASGKATGTNEQFF
TGCGCCAGCGGAAAAGCGACAGGAACCAATGAGCAGTTCTTC
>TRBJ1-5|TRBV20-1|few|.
CSATPGGPQHF
TGCAGTGCTACCCCCGGAGGGCCCCAGCATTTT
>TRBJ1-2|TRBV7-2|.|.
CASSSGGAANYGYTF
TGTGCCAGCAGCTCTGGCGGGGCAGCTAACTATGGCTACACCTTC
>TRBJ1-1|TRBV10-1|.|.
CASSAQADTEAFF
TGCGCCAGCAGTGCACAGGCAGACACTGAAGCTTTCTTT
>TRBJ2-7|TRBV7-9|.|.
CASSLTAVYYEQYF
TGTGCCAGCAGCTTAACAGCGGTCTACTACGAGCAGTACTTC
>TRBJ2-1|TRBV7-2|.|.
CASSSRQSSYNEQFF
TGTGCCAGCAGCTCTAGACAGAGCTCCTACAATGAGCAGTTCTTC
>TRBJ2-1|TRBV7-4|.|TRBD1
CASNRDREDGEQFF
TGTGCCAGTAACCGGGACAGGGAGGATGGTGAGCAGTTCTTC
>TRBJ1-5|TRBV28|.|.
CASSWVRGLLAGQPQHF
TGTGCCAGCAGTTGGGTCAGGGGTTTATTAGCAGGACAGCCCCAGCATTTT
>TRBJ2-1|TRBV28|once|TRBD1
CASRPGTGYNEQFF
TGTGCCAGCAGACCCGGGACAGGCTACAATGAGCAGTTCTTC
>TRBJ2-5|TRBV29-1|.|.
CSVGAGFSSETQYF
TGCAGCGTTGGTGCTGGGTTTAGCTCGGAGACCCAGTACTTC
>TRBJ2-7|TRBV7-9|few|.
CASSLEVSSYEQYF
TGTGCCAGCAGCTTAGAAGTTAGCTCCTACGAGCAGTACTTC
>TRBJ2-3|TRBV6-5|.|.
CASSYSYWFRQYF
TGTGCCAGCAGTTACTCGTACTGGTTCCGGCAGTATTTT
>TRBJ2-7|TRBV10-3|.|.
CAIRDYNGEQYF
TGTGCCATCAGGGACTATAACGGCGAGCAGTACTTC
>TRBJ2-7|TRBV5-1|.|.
CASTAYGEQYF
TGCGCCAGCACCGCCTACGGGGAGCAGTACTTC
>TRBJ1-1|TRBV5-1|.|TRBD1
CASSSQTGIGGVEAFF
TGCGCCAGCAGCTCCCAGACAGGGATCGGAGGGGTTGAAGCTTTCTTT
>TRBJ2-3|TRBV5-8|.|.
CASSRGLGTDTQYF
TGTGCCAGCAGCCGGGGACTTGGCACAGATACGCAGTATTTT
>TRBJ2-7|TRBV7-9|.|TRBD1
CASSFGDRRPYEQYF
TGTGCCAGCAGCTTCGGGGACAGGCGGCCTTACGAGCAGTACTTC
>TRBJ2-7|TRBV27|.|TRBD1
CASTKNPGQGAYEQYF
TGTGCCAGCACTAAAAATCCGGGACAGGGGGCCTACGAGCAGTACTTC
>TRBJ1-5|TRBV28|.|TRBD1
CASSLLNPGQGALSQPQHF
TGTGCCAGCAGTTTACTAAATCCGGGACAGGGGGCTTTAAGTCAGCCCCAGCATTTT
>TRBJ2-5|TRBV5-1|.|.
CASSQQVAEQETQYF
TGCGCCAGCAGCCAGCAGGTAGCGGAACAAGAGACCCAGTACTTC
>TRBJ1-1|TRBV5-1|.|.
CASMRDMNTEAFF
TGCGCCAGCATGAGGGACATGAACACTGAAGCTTTCTTT
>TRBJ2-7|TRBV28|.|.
CASIPGGSTYEQYF
TGTGCCAGCATCCCTGGGGGGAGTACCTACGAGCAGTACTTC
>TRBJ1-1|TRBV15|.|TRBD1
CATSVGQGVTEAFF
TGTGCCACCAGCGTAGGACAGGGGGTTACTGAAGCTTTCTTT
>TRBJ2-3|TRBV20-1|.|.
CSAHSADTQYF
TGCAGTGCTCATTCGGCAGATACGCAGTATTTT
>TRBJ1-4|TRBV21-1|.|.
CASSKVVKAGRDEKLFF
TGTGCCAGCAGCAAAGTAGTTAAGGCAGGGAGGGATGAAAAACTGTTTTTT
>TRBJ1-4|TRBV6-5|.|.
CASRLDPRGGEKLFF
TGTGCCAGCAGGTTGGACCCGAGAGGGGGTGAAAAACTGTTTTTT
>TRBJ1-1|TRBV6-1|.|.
CASKRQLNTEAFF
TGTGCCAGCAAGCGACAGTTGAACACTGAAGCTTTCTTT
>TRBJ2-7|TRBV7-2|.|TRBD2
CASSLARPGLAYEQYF
TGTGCCAGCAGCTTAGCACGTCCGGGACTAGCCTATGAGCAGTACTTC
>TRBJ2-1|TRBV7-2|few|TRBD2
CASKESSGNYNEQFF
TGTGCCAGCAAGGAGTCTAGCGGGAACTACAATGAGCAGTTCTTC
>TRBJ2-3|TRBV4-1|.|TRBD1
CASSQARAGTGSADTQYF
TGCGCCAGCAGCCAAGCCCGGGCCGGGACAGGTTCCGCAGATACGCAGTATTTT
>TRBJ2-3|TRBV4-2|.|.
CASSQDGPRDF
TGTGCCAGCAGCCAAGATGGTCCCCGGGATTTT
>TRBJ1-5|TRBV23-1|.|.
CASSQSRQGRNQPQHF
TGCGCCAGCAGTCAATCGAGGCAGGGGCGCAATCAGCCCCAGCATTTT
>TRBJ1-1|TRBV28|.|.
CASSFRGNTEAFF
TGTGCCAGCAGTTTTCGGGGAAACACTGAAGCTTTCTTT
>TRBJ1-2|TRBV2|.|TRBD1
CASSQTGGGYGYTF
TGTGCCAGCAGTCAAACAGGGGGCGGCTATGGCTACACCTTC